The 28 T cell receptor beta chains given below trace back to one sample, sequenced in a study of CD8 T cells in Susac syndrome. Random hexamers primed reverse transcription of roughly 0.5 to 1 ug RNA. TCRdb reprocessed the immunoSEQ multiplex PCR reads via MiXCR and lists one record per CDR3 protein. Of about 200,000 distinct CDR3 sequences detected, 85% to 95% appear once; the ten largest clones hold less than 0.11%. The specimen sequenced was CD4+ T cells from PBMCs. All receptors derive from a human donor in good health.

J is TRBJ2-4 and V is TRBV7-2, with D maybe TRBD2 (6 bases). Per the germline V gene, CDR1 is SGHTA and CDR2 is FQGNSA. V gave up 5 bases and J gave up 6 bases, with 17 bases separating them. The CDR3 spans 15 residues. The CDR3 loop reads CASSPQRLEGNIQYF. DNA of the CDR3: TGTGCCAGCAGCCCCCAGAGACTAGAGGGAAACATTCAGTACTTC.

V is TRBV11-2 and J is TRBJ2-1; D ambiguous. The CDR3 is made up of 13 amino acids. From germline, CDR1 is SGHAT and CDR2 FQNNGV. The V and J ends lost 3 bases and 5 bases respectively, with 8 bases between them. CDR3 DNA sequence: TGTGCCAGCAGCTTGACACCCCACAATGAGCAGTTCTTC. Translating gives CASSLTPHNEQFF.

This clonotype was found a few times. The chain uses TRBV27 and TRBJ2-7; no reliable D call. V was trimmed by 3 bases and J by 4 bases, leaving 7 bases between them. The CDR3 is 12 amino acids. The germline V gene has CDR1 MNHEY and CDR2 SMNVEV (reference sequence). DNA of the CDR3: TGTGCCAGCAGTTTTTTGGGGTACGAGCAGTACTTC. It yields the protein CASSFLGYEQYF.

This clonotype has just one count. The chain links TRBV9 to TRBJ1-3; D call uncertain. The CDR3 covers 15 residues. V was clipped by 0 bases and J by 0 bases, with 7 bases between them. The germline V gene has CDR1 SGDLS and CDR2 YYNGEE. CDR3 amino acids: CASSVEGSSGNTIYF. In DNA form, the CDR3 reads TGTGCCAGCAGCGTAGAAGGGAGCTCTGGAAACACCATATATTTT.

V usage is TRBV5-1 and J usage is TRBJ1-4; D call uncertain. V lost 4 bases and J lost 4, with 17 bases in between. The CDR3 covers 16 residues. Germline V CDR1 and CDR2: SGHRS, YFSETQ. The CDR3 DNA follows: TGCGCCAGCAGCCAAGAGCGGATATACCGTAATGAAAAACTGTTTTTT. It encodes CASSQERIYRNEKLFF.

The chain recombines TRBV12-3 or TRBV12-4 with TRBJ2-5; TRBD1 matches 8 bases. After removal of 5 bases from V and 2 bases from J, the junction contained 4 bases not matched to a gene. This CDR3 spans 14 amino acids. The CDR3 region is CASSRQGPQETQYF. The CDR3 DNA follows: TGTGCCAGCAGTAGACAGGGGCCGCAAGAGACCCAGTACTTC.

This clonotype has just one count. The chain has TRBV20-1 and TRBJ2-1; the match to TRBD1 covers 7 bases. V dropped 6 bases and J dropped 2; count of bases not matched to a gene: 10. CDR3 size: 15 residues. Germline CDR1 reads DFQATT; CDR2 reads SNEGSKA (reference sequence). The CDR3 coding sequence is TGCAGTGCCCACCACCCCCAGGGGGCCTACAATGAGCAGTTCTTC. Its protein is CSAHHPQGAYNEQFF.

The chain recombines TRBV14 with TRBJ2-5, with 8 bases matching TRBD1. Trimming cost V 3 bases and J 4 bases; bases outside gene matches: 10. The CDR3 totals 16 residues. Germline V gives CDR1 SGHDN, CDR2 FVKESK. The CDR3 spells CASSHEQTGARETQYF. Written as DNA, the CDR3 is TGTGCCAGCAGCCATGAACAGACAGGGGCTCGAGAGACCCAGTACTTC.

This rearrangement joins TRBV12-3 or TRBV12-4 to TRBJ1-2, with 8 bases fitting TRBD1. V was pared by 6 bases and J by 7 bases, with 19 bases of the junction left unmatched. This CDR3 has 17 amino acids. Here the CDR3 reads CASRDSSETGVSGGYTF. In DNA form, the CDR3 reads TGTGCCAGCAGAGATTCGAGTGAGACAGGGGTGTCAGGTGGCTACACCTTC.

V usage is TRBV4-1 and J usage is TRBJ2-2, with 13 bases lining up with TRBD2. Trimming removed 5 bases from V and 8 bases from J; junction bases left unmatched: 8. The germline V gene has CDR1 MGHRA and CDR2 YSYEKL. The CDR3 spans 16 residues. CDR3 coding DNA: TGCGCCAGCAGCAGAGGCGGACTAGCGGGAGTGGGGGAGCTGTTTTTT. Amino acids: CASSRGGLAGVGELFF.

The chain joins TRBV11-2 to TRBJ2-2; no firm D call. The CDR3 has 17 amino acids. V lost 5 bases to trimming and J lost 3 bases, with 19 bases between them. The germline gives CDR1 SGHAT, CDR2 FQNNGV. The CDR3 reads CASSPRLQAGYTGELFF. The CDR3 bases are TGTGCCAGCAGCCCACGTTTGCAAGCCGGATACACCGGGGAGCTGTTTTTT. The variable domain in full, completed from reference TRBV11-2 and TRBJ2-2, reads EAGVAQSPRYKIIEKRQSVAFWCNPISGHATLYWYQQILGQGPKLLIQFQNNGVVDDSQLPKDRFSAERLKGVDSTLKIQPAKLEDSAVYLCASSPRLQAGYTGELFFGEGSRLTVL.

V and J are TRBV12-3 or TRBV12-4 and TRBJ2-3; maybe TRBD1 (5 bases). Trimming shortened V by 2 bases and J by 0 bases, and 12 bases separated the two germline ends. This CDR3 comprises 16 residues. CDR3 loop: CASSLPSDSSTDTQYF. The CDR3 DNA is TGTGCCAGCAGTTTACCCAGCGACAGTAGCACAGATACGCAGTATTTT.

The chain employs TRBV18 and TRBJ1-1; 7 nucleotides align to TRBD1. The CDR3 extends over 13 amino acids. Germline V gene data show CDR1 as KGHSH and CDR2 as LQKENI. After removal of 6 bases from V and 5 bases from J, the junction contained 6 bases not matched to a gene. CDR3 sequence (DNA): TGTGCCAGCTCGGACGGACAGGCGACTGAAGCTTTCTTT. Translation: CASSDGQATEAFF.

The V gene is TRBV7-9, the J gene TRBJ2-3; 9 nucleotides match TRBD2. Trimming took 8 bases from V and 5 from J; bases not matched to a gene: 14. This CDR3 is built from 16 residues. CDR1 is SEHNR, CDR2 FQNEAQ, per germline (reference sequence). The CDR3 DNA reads TGTGCCAGCGCCGCCCGGCTAGCGGGGAAGGGAGATACGCAGTATTTT. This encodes CASAARLAGKGDTQYF.

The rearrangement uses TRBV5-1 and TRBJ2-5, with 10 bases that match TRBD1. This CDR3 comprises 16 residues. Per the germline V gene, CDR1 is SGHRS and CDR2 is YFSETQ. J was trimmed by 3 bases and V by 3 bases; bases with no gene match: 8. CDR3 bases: TGCGCCAGCAGCTCGGGACAGGGGACCGGTAAAGAGACCCAGTACTTC. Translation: CASSSGQGTGKETQYF.

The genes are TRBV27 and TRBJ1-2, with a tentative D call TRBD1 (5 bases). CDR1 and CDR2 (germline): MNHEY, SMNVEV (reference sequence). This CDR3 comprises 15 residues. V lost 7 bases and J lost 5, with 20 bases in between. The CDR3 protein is CASTGRAGKQYGYTF. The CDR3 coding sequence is TGTGCCAGCACCGGGCGGGCAGGGAAACAGTATGGCTACACCTTC.

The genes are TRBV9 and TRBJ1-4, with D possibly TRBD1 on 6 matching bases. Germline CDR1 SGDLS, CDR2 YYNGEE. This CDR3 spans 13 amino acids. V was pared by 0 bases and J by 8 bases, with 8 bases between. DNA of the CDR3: TGTGCCAGCAGCGTAGGGACAGAGGAAAAACTGTTTTTT. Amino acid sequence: CASSVGTEEKLFF.

This chain's CDR3 is CASTPSGDQETQYF. The CDR3, as DNA: TGTGCCAGCACTCCCTCGGGGGACCAAGAGACCCAGTACTTC. The V gene is TRBV5-4, the J gene TRBJ2-5; TRBD2 might be the D (6 bases). The CDR3 is 14 amino acids. Trimming shortened V by 6 bases and J by 0 bases, and 12 bases separated the two germline ends. Looked up from germline, CDR1 is SGHNT and CDR2 is YYREEE (reference sequence).

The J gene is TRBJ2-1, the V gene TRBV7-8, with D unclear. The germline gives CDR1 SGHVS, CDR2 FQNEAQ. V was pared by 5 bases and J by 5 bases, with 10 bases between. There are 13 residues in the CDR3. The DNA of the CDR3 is TGTGCCAGCAGCCAAGCCTTGAACAATGAGCAGTTCTTC. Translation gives CASSQALNNEQFF.

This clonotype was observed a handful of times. The CDR3 here is CASRKLPSSYNEQFF. CDR3 nucleotides: TGTGCCAGCAGAAAACTCCCGAGCTCCTACAATGAGCAGTTCTTC. The gene calls are TRBV6-6 and TRBJ2-1; no clear D gene. CDR3 length: 15 residues. Germline assignment: CDR1 MNHNY and CDR2 SVGAGI (reference sequence). V lost 6 bases and J 0 bases, leaving 12 bases between the germline ends.

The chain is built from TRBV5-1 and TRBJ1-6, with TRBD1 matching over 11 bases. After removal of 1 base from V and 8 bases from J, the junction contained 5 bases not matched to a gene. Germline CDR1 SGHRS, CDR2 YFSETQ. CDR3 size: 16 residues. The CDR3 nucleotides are TGCGCCAGCAGCTTGCGGCCGGGACAGGGGGATTCACCCCTCCACTTT. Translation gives CASSLRPGQGDSPLHF.

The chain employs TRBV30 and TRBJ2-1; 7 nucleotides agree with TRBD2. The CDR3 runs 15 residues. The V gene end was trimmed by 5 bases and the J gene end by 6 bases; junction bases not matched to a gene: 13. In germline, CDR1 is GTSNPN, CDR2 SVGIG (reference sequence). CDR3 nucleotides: TGTGCCTGGTCTAGGCTCGCGGGAGTGTCCAATGAGCAGTTCTTC. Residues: CAWSRLAGVSNEQFF.

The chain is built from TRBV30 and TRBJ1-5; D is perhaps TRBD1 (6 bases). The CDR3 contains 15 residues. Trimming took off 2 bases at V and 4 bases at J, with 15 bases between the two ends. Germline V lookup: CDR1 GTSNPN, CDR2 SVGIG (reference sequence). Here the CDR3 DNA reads TGTGCCTGGAGTTTACTCGGGACAACAAATCAGCCCCAGCATTTT. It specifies CAWSLLGTTNQPQHF.

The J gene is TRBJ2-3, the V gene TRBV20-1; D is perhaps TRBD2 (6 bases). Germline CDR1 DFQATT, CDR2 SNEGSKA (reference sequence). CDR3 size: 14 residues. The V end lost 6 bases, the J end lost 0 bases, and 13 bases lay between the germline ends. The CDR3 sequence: CSAEGRDSTDTQYF. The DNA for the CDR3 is TGCAGTGCGGAGGGCCGCGACAGCACAGATACGCAGTATTTT.

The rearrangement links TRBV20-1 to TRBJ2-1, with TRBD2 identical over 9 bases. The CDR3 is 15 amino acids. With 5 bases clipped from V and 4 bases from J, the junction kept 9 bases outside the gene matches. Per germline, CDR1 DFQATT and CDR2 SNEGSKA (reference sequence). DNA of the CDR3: TGCAGTGCTCCTCCCGAGGCGGGAGGGTACAATGAGCAGTTCTTC. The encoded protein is CSAPPEAGGYNEQFF.

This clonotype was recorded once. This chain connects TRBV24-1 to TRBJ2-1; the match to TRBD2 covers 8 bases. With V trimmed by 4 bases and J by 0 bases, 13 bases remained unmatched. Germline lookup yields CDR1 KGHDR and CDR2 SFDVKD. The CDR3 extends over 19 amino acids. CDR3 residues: CATSDPSGSSSSSYNEQFF. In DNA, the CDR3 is TGTGCCACCAGTGACCCGAGCGGGAGCTCCTCTAGCTCCTACAATGAGCAGTTCTTC.

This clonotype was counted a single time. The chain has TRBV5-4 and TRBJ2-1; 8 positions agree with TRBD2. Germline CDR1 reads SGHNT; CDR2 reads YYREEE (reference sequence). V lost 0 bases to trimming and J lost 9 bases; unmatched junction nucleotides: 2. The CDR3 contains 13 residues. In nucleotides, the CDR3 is TGTGCCAGCAGCTTGGTAAGCGGGAGTGAGCAGTTCTTC. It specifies CASSLVSGSEQFF.

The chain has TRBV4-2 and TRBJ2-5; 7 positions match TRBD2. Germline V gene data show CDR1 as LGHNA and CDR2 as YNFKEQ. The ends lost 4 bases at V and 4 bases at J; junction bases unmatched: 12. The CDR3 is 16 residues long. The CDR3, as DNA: TGTGCCAGCAGCCCCTTAGCACTAACGGGGGGAGAGACCCAGTACTTC. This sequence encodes CASSPLALTGGETQYF.